Listed here are 14 T cell receptor beta chains from one sample, sequenced in a study of blood T cells in healthy people across ages. For the second PCR, which ran for about 6 to 12 cycles, a sample-barcoded 5' primer and a J-beta primer mix were used. One entry per CDR3 protein results from TCRdb running MiXCR on the 5' RACE reads. The sample holds about a million distinct CDR3 sequences, roughly two fifths seen once. Sequences were obtained from blood. The receptor set was obtained from a man aged 18 to 29 in good health.

The V and J genes are TRBV4-1 and TRBJ1-1; no firm D call. V lost 0 bases and J lost 2, with 13 bases in between. The CDR3 spans 16 residues. The germline gives CDR1 MGHRA, CDR2 YSYEKL. The CDR3 sequence is CASSQDRKGPNTEAFF. For the CDR3, the DNA is TGCGCCAGCAGCCAAGATCGGAAAGGGCCAAACACTGAAGCTTTCTTT.

This rearrangement joins TRBV4-3 to TRBJ2-1; 7 bases are a match to TRBD2. The V segment lost 0 bases and the J segment 1 base; nucleotides outside the gene matches: 9. Germline CDR1 LGHNA, CDR2 YSLEER. The CDR3 has 18 residues. This CDR3 reads CASSQELTGGSSYNEQFF. CDR3 sequence (DNA): TGCGCCAGCAGCCAAGAATTGACCGGGGGGTCATCCTACAATGAGCAGTTCTTC.

V gene TRBV20-1 combines with J gene TRBJ1-1; the D is unclear. V lost 6 bases to trimming and J lost 3 bases, with 14 bases between them. In germline, CDR1 is DFQATT, CDR2 SNEGSKA (reference sequence). The CDR3 consists of 13 residues. CDR3 region: CSARGPVDTEAFF. The CDR3 DNA sequence: TGCAGTGCCCGAGGGCCAGTGGACACTGAAGCTTTCTTT.

The chain's CDR3 is CASMGGSRNLYGYTF. DNA of the CDR3: TGTGCCAGCATGGGGGGAAGTCGAAACCTCTATGGCTACACCTTC. This chain joins TRBV7-2 and TRBJ1-2; D is possibly TRBD1 (5 bases). The germline V gene has CDR1 SGHTA and CDR2 FQGNSA. This CDR3 is built from 15 residues. The V end lost 7 bases, the J end lost 4 bases, and 19 bases lay between the germline ends.

The chain carries TRBV13 and TRBJ1-1; D is unresolved. Trimming cost V 5 bases and J 4 bases, with 14 bases left between them. CDR3 length equals 14 residues. CDR1 is PRHDT, CDR2 FYEKMQ, per germline (reference sequence). The CDR3, as DNA: TGTGCCAGCAGCCGTCCGGTCGTGGGCACTGAAGCTTTCTTT. The encoded protein is CASSRPVVGTEAFF.

Concerning this clonotype itself: An end of the junction differs from the germline gene, which may be a read error. The genes are TRBV7-3 and TRBJ1-1, with no clear D. This CDR3 contains 13 residues. Germline loops: CDR1 SGHTA, CDR2 FQGTGA. Here the CDR3 reads CASSQGSNTGAFF. CDR3 sequence (DNA): TGTGCCAGCAGCCAAGGGTCGAACACTGGAGCTTTCTTT.

The chain uses TRBV3-1 and TRBJ1-4, with TRBD1 matching 8 bases. This CDR3 is 16 amino acids long. The V gene's germline CDR1 is LGHDT and CDR2 YNNKEL (reference sequence). V was clipped by 3 bases and J by 6 bases; unmatched bases: 9. CDR3 residues: CASSQATGGSYEKLFF. The CDR3, as DNA: TGTGCCAGCAGCCAGGCTACAGGGGGTTCGTATGAAAAACTGTTTTTT.

This clonotype is a singleton in its sample. Here the CDR3 DNA reads TGTGCCAGCAGATATGGGACAGGGGGCTCCTTGGGTGGCTACACCTTC. It specifies CASRYGTGGSLGGYTF. The chain uses TRBV12-3 or TRBV12-4 and TRBJ1-2, with 12 bases fitting TRBD1. The V gene end was trimmed by 6 bases and the J gene end by 7 bases; junction bases not matched to a gene: 12. This CDR3 is built from 16 residues.

This clonotype was observed a few times. V usage is TRBV5-1 and J usage is TRBJ1-1, with unresolved D. The CDR3 loop spans 15 amino acids. V was pared by 2 bases and J by 1 base, with 12 bases between. Germline assignment: CDR1 SGHRS and CDR2 YFSETQ. The CDR3 protein is CASSFEAPTNTEAFF. The CDR3 DNA follows: TGCGCCAGCAGCTTTGAGGCTCCGACGAACACTGAAGCTTTCTTT.

This clonotype was counted between two and nine times. The V gene is TRBV7-8, the J gene TRBJ2-2, with a tentative D call TRBD2 (5 bases). Germline CDR1 reads SGHVS; CDR2 reads FQNEAQ. V shed 2 bases and J shed 2 bases, with 15 bases lying between them. There are 17 residues in the CDR3. DNA of the CDR3: TGTGCCAGCAGCTTAACAACCGGAGGCCCTAACACCGGGGAGCTGTTTTTT. The encoded protein is CASSLTTGGPNTGELFF.

This clonotype was counted between two and nine times. The chain recombines TRBV7-2 with TRBJ2-3; TRBD2 is a possible D gene (7 bases). Germline lookup yields CDR1 SGHTA and CDR2 FQGNSA. V was shortened by 6 bases and J by 5 bases, with 21 bases between the two germline ends. The CDR3 spans 16 residues. This chain's CDR3 is CASSQRGGLLGDTQYF. CDR3 nucleotides: TGTGCCAGCAGTCAGAGGGGGGGTTTATTGGGAGATACGCAGTATTTT.

The V gene is TRBV6-6, the J gene TRBJ1-5; no reliable D call. This CDR3 contains 15 residues. Trimming removed 5 bases at V and 1 base at J, with 12 bases between. Looked up from germline, CDR1 is MNHNY and CDR2 is SVGAGI (reference sequence). The CDR3 bases are TGTGCCAGCAGTCCTATCGGGGAAAGCAATCAGCCCCAGCATTTT. Its translation is CASSPIGESNQPQHF.

The chain recombines TRBV4-2 with TRBJ2-1; possibly TRBD2 for D (6 bases). Near its end, the DNA agrees better with TRBJ2-7, so the J call may be wrong. The CDR3 loop spans 17 amino acids. CDR1 is LGHNA, CDR2 YNFKEQ, per germline. CDR3 loop: CASSQEVWAGSYNEQYF. The CDR3, as DNA: TGTGCCAGCAGCCAAGAAGTATGGGCGGGGTCCTACAATGAGCAGTACTTC.

The J gene is TRBJ2-1, the V gene TRBV20-1, with TRBD2 matching 12 bases. Near its end, the DNA agrees better with TRBJ2-7, so the J call may be wrong. The CDR3 covers 15 residues. Germline V gene data show CDR1 as DFQATT and CDR2 as SNEGSKA (reference sequence). For the CDR3, the DNA is TGCAGTGCTAGACCTACTAGCGGGGGGTACAATGAGCAGTACTTC. Translating gives CSARPTSGGYNEQYF.